Given below is one T cell receptor beta chain in context. Data came from immunoSEQ multiplex PCR; TCRdb stores just in-frame clones and leaves some out. This sample has about 50,000 clones; roughly 90% occur once, and the top ten carry more than 3%. This specimen belongs to a study of blood T cell repertoires in COVID-19. J gave up 2 bases and V 3 bases, and 7 bases lay outside the gene matches. The germline gives CDR1 SGDLS, CDR2 YYNGEE. CDR3 length: 16 residues. This chain links TRBV9 with TRBJ2-2; 7 positions match TRBD1. The clonotype originates from a human donor in a cohort sampled during active COVID-19. Source material: peripheral blood. The CDR3 sequence: CASSGKGARNTGELFF. As DNA, the CDR3 is TGTGCCAGCAGCGGAAAGGGGGCGCGAAACACCGGGGAGCTGTTTTTT.